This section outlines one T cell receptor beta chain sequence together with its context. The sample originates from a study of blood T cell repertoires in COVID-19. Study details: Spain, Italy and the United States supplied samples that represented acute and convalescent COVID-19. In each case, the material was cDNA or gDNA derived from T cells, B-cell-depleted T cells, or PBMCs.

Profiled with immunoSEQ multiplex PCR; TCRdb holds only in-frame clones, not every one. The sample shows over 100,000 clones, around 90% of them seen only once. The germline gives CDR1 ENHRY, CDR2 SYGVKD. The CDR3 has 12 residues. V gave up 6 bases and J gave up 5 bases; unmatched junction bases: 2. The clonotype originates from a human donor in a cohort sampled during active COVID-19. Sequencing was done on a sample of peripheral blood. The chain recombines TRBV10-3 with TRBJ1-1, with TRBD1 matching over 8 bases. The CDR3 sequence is CAISRGRTEAFF. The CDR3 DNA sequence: TGTGCCATCAGCAGGGGGCGGACTGAAGCTTTCTTT.